The 10 T cell receptor beta chains given below trace back to one sample, sequenced in a study of cytomegalovirus exposure and HLA in healthy donors. This PCR relied on a set of 60 Vbeta primers and 13 Jbeta primers. This table comes from immunoSEQ multiplex PCR, and its TCRdb copy is limited to in-frame clones, with some not included. Seen here are about 110,000 clones, 71% observed once, and the top ten hold roughly 3%. Sequenced material: PBMCs. These receptor sequences come from a female donor in good health and CMV-seronegative.

The V gene is TRBV7-6, the J gene TRBJ2-5; the D gene is possibly TRBD2 (5 bases). The CDR3 covers 14 residues. Deletions cut 0 bases from V and 3 bases from J, with 8 bases between. Germline loops: CDR1 SGHVS, CDR2 FNYEAQ. CDR3 sequence (DNA): TGTGCCAGCAGCTTAGCGGGGAGAGAAGAGACCCAGTACTTC. It specifies CASSLAGREETQYF.

Written as DNA, the CDR3 is TGTGCCAGCAGTAAAGGGGAACGGCAGTACTTC. It encodes CASSKGERQYF. The chain is built from TRBV6-5 and TRBJ2-7; TRBD1 might be the D (5 bases). The germline CDR1 and CDR2 sequences are MNHEY and SVGAGI. The CDR3 consists of 11 residues. V was shortened by 5 bases and J by 9 bases, with 11 bases between the two germline ends.

The rearrangement uses TRBV4-2 and TRBJ2-1; TRBD2 aligns across 10 bases. Unmatched junction bases numbered 9, after V lost 0 bases and J lost 10 bases. From germline, CDR1 is LGHNA and CDR2 YNFKEQ. The CDR3 runs 16 residues. CDR3 bases: TGTGCCAGCAGCCAAGAACGACTAGCGGGCTGGGGGGAGCAGTTCTTC. The encoded protein is CASSQERLAGWGEQFF.

The CDR3 DNA reads as TGCGCCAGCAGCTTGGATGGAGGGGGAAACACCATATATTTT. Translating gives CASSLDGGGNTIYF. The chain carries TRBV5-1 and TRBJ1-3; D is ambiguous. The germline CDR1 and CDR2 sequences are SGHRS and YFSETQ. This CDR3 has 14 residues. V lost 0 bases to trimming and J lost 4 bases, with 8 bases between them.

The chain employs TRBV4-3 and TRBJ2-7; TRBD2 aligns across 7 bases. With 4 bases clipped from V and 2 bases from J, the junction kept 8 bases outside the gene matches. Germline CDR1 LGHNA, CDR2 YSLEER. This CDR3 has 15 residues. CDR3 sequence: CASSPGAGAPYEQYF. CDR3 DNA sequence: TGCGCCAGCAGCCCAGGTGCGGGAGCACCCTACGAGCAGTACTTC.

The chain recombines TRBV6-1 with TRBJ2-5; 11 bases agree with TRBD1. There are 13 residues in the CDR3. The V and J ends lost 7 bases and 5 bases, in that order; junction bases with no gene match: 3. Germline loops: CDR1 MNHNS, CDR2 SASEGT. The CDR3 spells CASTRDRGETQYF. In DNA form, the CDR3 reads TGTGCCAGCACCCGGGACAGGGGGGAGACCCAGTACTTC.

The chain recombines TRBV25-1 with TRBJ2-5, with D maybe TRBD1 (6 bases). The CDR3 consists of 13 residues. V shed 4 bases and J shed 7 bases, with 13 bases lying between them. In germline, CDR1 is MGHDK, CDR2 SYGVNS. As DNA, the CDR3 is TGTGCCAGCAGTGCCACAGGGACGCTGACCCAGTACTTC. Residues: CASSATGTLTQYF.

Comment on this clone: The same CDR3 is also encoded by other DNA sequences in this sample. The chain combines TRBV27 with TRBJ2-7; 7 bases are a match to TRBD2. The CDR3 spans 13 residues. J gave up 3 bases and V 2 bases, and 1 base lay outside the gene matches. Germline V CDR1 and CDR2: MNHEY, SMNVEV (reference sequence). The CDR3 region is CASSLGGGYEQYF. CDR3 sequence (DNA): TGTGCCAGCAGTTTAGGGGGGGGCTACGAGCAGTACTTC.

This clone was recorded only once. The chain has TRBV28 and TRBJ2-4; the D gene is possibly TRBD2 (5 bases). CDR3 size: 18 residues. The germline gives CDR1 MDHEN, CDR2 SYDVKM. With 5 bases removed from V and 0 bases from J, the gap between germline ends came to 20 bases. CDR3 DNA sequence: TGTGCCAGCAGTCAAAGCCGGGGTAGACCGATAGCCAAAAACATTCAGTACTTC. As protein: CASSQSRGRPIAKNIQYF.

The genes are TRBV15 and TRBJ2-1; D is unclear. The CDR3 covers 13 residues. Germline V gene sequence: CDR1 LNHNV, CDR2 YYDKDF (reference sequence). V was pared by 0 bases and J by 8 bases, with 8 bases between. The CDR3 nucleotides read TGTGCCACCAGCAGAGATGTGAGCTATGAGCAGTTCTTC. Translating gives CATSRDVSYEQFF.